The next 4 T cell receptor beta chains were all read from a single sample in a study of blood T cell repertoires in COVID-19. The protocol was immunoSEQ multiplex PCR, while the TCRdb copy is restricted to in-frame clones and leaves out a portion. The top ten clones hold approximately 2% of a sample with hundreds of thousands of clones, 88% of them seen once. Sequenced sample: PBMCs or T cells enriched from blood (not recorded which). These receptors were collected from a woman aged 60-70 years in a cohort exposed to, infected with or recovered from COVID-19 (not recorded which).

This clone appeared once. The rearrangement links TRBV6-5 to TRBJ2-1; maybe TRBD2 (7 bases). CDR3 size: 14 residues. Per the germline V gene, CDR1 is MNHEY and CDR2 is SVGAGI. Trimming pared 6 bases from V and 9 bases from J, leaving 18 bases between. The CDR3 reads CASSKGGAGREQFF. DNA of the CDR3: TGTGCCAGCAGCAAAGGGGGGGCGGGACGTGAGCAGTTCTTC.

The chain links TRBV7-8 to TRBJ1-1; D is ambiguous. The CDR3 sequence is 12 residues long. Trimming stripped 4 bases from V and 5 bases from J, with 8 bases between. CDR1 SGHVS and CDR2 FQNEAQ come from the germline V gene. Here the CDR3 reads CASSSPLTEAFF. For the CDR3, the DNA is TGTGCCAGCAGCTCCCCCTTGACTGAAGCTTTCTTT.

The V gene is TRBV7-9, the J gene TRBJ2-7; possibly TRBD1 for D (6 bases). CDR1 is SEHNR and CDR2 is FQNEAQ in the germline V gene (reference sequence). V was trimmed by 5 bases and J by 3 bases, leaving 17 bases between them. This CDR3 is 15 amino acids long. CDR3 sequence (DNA): TGTGCCAGCAGCCTAGACATAGACAGGTTCTACGAGCAGTACTTC. This gives the protein CASSLDIDRFYEQYF. Looking up the rest from reference TRBV7-9 and TRBJ2-7 gives the full variable domain: DTGVSQNPRHKITKRGQNVTFRCDPISEHNRLYWYRQTLGQGPEFLTYFQNEAQLEKSRLLSDRFSAERPKGSFSTLEIQRTEQGDSAMYLCASSLDIDRFYEQYFGPGTRLTVT.

The rearrangement uses TRBV28 and TRBJ1-5; a weak D match, TRBD1 (5 bases). The CDR3 sequence is 17 residues long. The ends were cut back, 3 bases at V and 7 bases at J, with 22 bases in the middle. Germline V gene data show CDR1 as MDHEN and CDR2 as SYDVKM. The CDR3, as DNA: TGTGCCAGCAGTTTGATATGGGGCAAGGGGCTCGGGCAGCCCCAGCATTTT. Translated, it gives CASSLIWGKGLGQPQHF.